This entry features one TCR beta chain sequence. The antigen remains undetermined. Clones were read by immunoSEQ multiplex PCR, and TCRdb kept only the in-frame ones, dropping some. The repertoire holds 1,500,000 or so clones, with 97% to 99% as singletons. Germline V CDR1 and CDR2: SGHTA, FQGNSA. The CDR3 loop spans 15 amino acids. With 2 bases removed from V and 2 bases from J, the gap between germline ends came to 10 bases. This sample is part of a study of shared clonotypes between healthy human individuals. Study-level points and caveats: It was expected that sequencing depth would affect clonotype sharing among donors.

CD4+ cells underwent separation, giving CD45RA+ naive and CD45RA-negative memory subsets. The source material was naive CD4+ T cells sorted from blood. The subset here: CD45RA+ positively selected. The chain combines TRBV7-2 with TRBJ2-1; perhaps TRBD1 as D (6 bases). The TCR sequence derives from a man aged 30 to 39 in good health. CDR3 sequence reads: CASSLFAGAYNEQFF. CDR3 bases: TGTGCCAGCAGCTTATTTGCAGGGGCCTACAATGAGCAGTTCTTC.